The next 14 T cell receptor beta chains were all read from a single sample in a study of blood T cell repertoires in COVID-19. Only in-frame clones appear in the TCRdb table, and some are missing; sequencing was by immunoSEQ multiplex PCR. The table has 270,000 or so clones, around 89% seen once. Material: peripheral blood. The receptors originated from a man aged 35 to 55 with acute or convalescent COVID-19.

The chain couples TRBV5-1 to TRBJ2-5; 7 nucleotides align to TRBD2. After removal of 0 bases from V and 2 bases from J, the junction contained 4 bases not matched to a gene. The germline V gene has CDR1 SGHRS and CDR2 YFSETQ. The CDR3 has 15 amino acids. This chain's CDR3 is CASSLAQGGQETQYF. CDR3 DNA: TGCGCCAGCAGCTTGGCTCAGGGAGGGCAAGAGACCCAGTACTTC.

The CDR3 DNA reads TGTGCCAGCAGCCGCCCCGGGACAAGACCGTACTTC. This codes for CASSRPGTRPYF. The genes are TRBV3-1 (or the pseudogene TRBV3-2) and TRBJ2-7, with a possible D match to TRBD1 (6 bases). This CDR3 has 12 amino acids. Trimming stripped 4 bases from V and 12 bases from J, with 16 bases between. Germline CDR1 reads LGHDT; CDR2 reads YNNKEL (reference sequence).

V and J are TRBV2 and TRBJ1-1; weak D call: TRBD1 (5 bases). Trimming cost V 6 bases and J 8 bases, with 19 bases left between them. The V gene's germline CDR1 is SNHLY and CDR2 FYNNEI. The CDR3 loop spans 14 amino acids. CDR3 in DNA: TGTGCCAGCAGGGGATGGGGGGGGATCGCCGAAGCTTTCTTT. It yields the protein CASRGWGGIAEAFF.

This chain connects TRBV10-1 to TRBJ2-2; perhaps TRBD1 as D (6 bases). CDR1 is WNHNN, CDR2 SYGVQD, per germline (reference sequence). The ends were cut back, 10 bases at V and 7 bases at J, with 19 bases in the middle. The CDR3 spans 14 residues. CDR3 residues: CATFHHGQNGELFF. For the CDR3, the DNA is TGCGCCACCTTTCACCACGGACAGAACGGGGAGCTGTTTTTT.

This chain joins TRBV30 and TRBJ1-6; D is perhaps TRBD1 (5 bases). In germline, CDR1 is GTSNPN, CDR2 SVGIG (reference sequence). The CDR3 extends over 13 amino acids. Trimming shortened V by 2 bases and J by 15 bases, and 17 bases separated the two germline ends. The CDR3 DNA reads as TGTGCCTGGAGTAGTTCAGGGTTTCAAGTCCTCCACTTT. Translation: CAWSSSGFQVLHF.

The chain uses TRBV19 and TRBJ1-5; the D gene is possibly TRBD1 (6 bases). CDR3 length: 17 amino acids. CDR1 LNHDA and CDR2 SQIVND come from the germline V gene (reference sequence). Trimming removed 8 bases from V and 0 bases from J, with 20 bases in between. In nucleotides, the CDR3 is TGTGCCAGTGCGAGTGAGACAGGTACTTATAGCAATCAGCCCCAGCATTTT. This translates into CASASETGTYSNQPQHF.

CDR3 DNA: TGTGCCTGTCCCGAAGGGGGCAGGTCCTATGGCTACACCTTC. Protein: CACPEGGRSYGYTF. This chain links TRBV30 with TRBJ1-2; 7 bases match TRBD1. Germline loops: CDR1 GTSNPN, CDR2 SVGIG (reference sequence). This CDR3 comprises 14 residues. The ends lost 6 bases at V and 4 bases at J; junction bases unmatched: 11. The entire variable domain, with the rest obtained from reference TRBV30 and TRBJ1-2, is as follows: SQTIHQWPATLVQPVGSPLSLECTVEGTSNPNLYWYRQAAGRGLQLLFYSVGIGQISSEVPQNLSASRPQDRQFILSSKKLLLSDSGFYLCACPEGGRSYGYTFGSGTRLTVV.

This clone occurred once. The CDR3 is CASSLLDRTYNEQFF. The CDR3 DNA follows: TGCGCCAGCAGCTTATTGGACAGGACCTACAATGAGCAGTTCTTC. This chain connects TRBV5-1 to TRBJ2-1, with 7 nucleotides matching TRBD1. The CDR3 runs to 15 residues. CDR1 and CDR2 (germline): SGHRS, YFSETQ. Unmatched junction bases numbered 4, after V lost 2 bases and J lost 2 bases.

The V call is TRBV6-6, the J call TRBJ1-3, with a tentative D call TRBD1 (6 bases). Looked up from germline, CDR1 is MNHNY and CDR2 is SVGAGI (reference sequence). Trimming removed 6 bases from V and 2 bases from J, with 17 bases in between. The CDR3 runs 16 residues. In DNA form, the CDR3 reads TGTGCCAGCAGCTTGAATGCAGGGGTGACTGGAAACACCATATATTTT. This sequence encodes CASSLNAGVTGNTIYF.

This clone was counted between two and nine times. The chain has TRBV12-5 and TRBJ2-3, with TRBD1 matching 11 bases. Per the germline V gene, CDR1 is LGHNT and CDR2 is FRNRAP. The CDR3 length is 17 residues. With 0 bases clipped from V and 3 bases from J, the junction kept 5 bases outside the gene matches. CDR3 loop: CASGLVLGTGGTDTQYF. The CDR3 region has the DNA TGTGCTAGTGGTTTGGTACTTGGGACAGGGGGGACAGATACGCAGTATTTT.

The chain uses TRBV2 and TRBJ2-2, with no clear D. Trimming removed 8 bases from V and 5 bases from J, with 9 bases in between. The germline gives CDR1 SNHLY, CDR2 FYNNEI. This CDR3 has 12 residues. Here the CDR3 DNA reads TGTGCCAGCGAAGAAGAGACCGGGGAGCTGTTTTTT. Translated, it gives CASEEETGELFF.

The V and J genes are TRBV6-5 and TRBJ1-1; D is ambiguous. V was trimmed by 8 bases and J by 3 bases, leaving 10 bases between them. CDR3 length: 12 amino acids. Germline V CDR1 and CDR2: MNHEY, SVGAGI. CDR3 amino acids: CASRQRYTEAFF. CDR3 DNA sequence: TGTGCCAGCCGCCAGAGGTACACTGAAGCTTTCTTT.

The chain couples TRBV24-1 to TRBJ2-7; a weak D match, TRBD1 (7 bases). The CDR3 sequence is 14 residues long. V gave up 6 bases and J gave up 2 bases, with 13 bases separating them. CDR1 is KGHDR, CDR2 SFDVKD, per germline. The CDR3 nucleotides read TGTGCCACCAGTATCCAGGGGGGCCCCTACGAGCAGTACTTC. Its protein product is CATSIQGGPYEQYF.

The V call is TRBV6-1, the J call TRBJ1-6; perhaps TRBD1 as D (6 bases). The CDR3 extends over 16 amino acids. V lost 1 base to trimming and J lost 8 bases, with 15 bases between them. Germline V gives CDR1 MNHNS, CDR2 SASEGT. The CDR3 sequence is CASSEVGGASYSPLHF. The CDR3 DNA reads as TGTGCCAGCAGTGAAGTGGGGGGGGCGTCATATTCACCCCTCCACTTT.